This TCR beta chain was identified in a study of beta chain features in type 1 diabetes. This CDR3 comprises 14 residues. Germline-derived CDR1 and CDR2 are KGHSH and LQKENI. There are a few counts of this clone. Its antigen is unidentified. Relative to the germline gene, one junction end is altered; a read error may explain this. Reverse transcribing all isolated RNA meant expressed TCRB transcripts were sequenced. Libraries were prepared by immunoSEQ multiplex PCR; TCRdb keeps only in-frame clonotypes and omits some of them. The sample lists 360,000 or so clones, around 20% occurring once. The study's findings and limits: PCR, the amplification step, might favor shorter templates, equally in patients and controls. The naive, central memory and Treg TCRB repertoires of patients appeared to be more similar to one another than those of healthy donors.

This sequence joins TRBV18 and TRBJ2-7; the D gene is possibly TRBD1 (6 bases). The receptor was derived from a woman between 18 and 29 years old in good health. Sequencing input: naive CD4+ T cells from blood. The CDR3 bases are TGTGCCAGCTCAGCGGACCTCCGGGACACAATCAGGGACTTC. It translates to CASSADLRDTIRDF.